This T cell receptor beta chain was captured in a study of blood T cell repertoires in COVID-19. V shed 4 bases and J 2 bases; nucleotides not matched to a gene: 7. CDR1 SGHRS and CDR2 YFSETQ come from the germline V gene. CDR3 length: 15 residues. Here immunoSEQ multiplex PCR was the method, and the copy in TCRdb shows in-frame clones only, minus some. The table lists about 160,000 clones, roughly 80% of them singletons. Input material: peripheral blood. This receptor was taken from a man in his 70s with acute or convalescent COVID-19. This chain connects TRBV5-1 to TRBJ1-1; TRBD1 matches at 8 bases. DNA of the CDR3: TGCGCCAGCAGCAAAGACAGGGGCAGCAACACTGAAGCTTTCTTT. This gives the protein CASSKDRGSNTEAFF.